Below are 10 T cell receptor beta chains sequenced from a single sample in a study of blood T cells in healthy people across ages. A second PCR, run for about 6 to 12 cycles, used a sample-barcoded 5' primer plus a J-beta primer mix. TCRdb re-called the 5' RACE reads with MiXCR, one entry per CDR3 protein. The sample lists some 900,000 distinct CDR3 sequences; around 48% were seen once. The sample comprised blood. These receptors all come from a man aged 30 to 45 in good health.

This clonotype has only a few counts. V usage is TRBV3-1 and J usage is TRBJ1-1, with 10 positions matching TRBD1. This CDR3 comprises 17 residues. The germline CDR1 and CDR2 sequences are LGHDT and YNNKEL (reference sequence). J lost 1 base, V lost 7 bases, and 12 bases had no gene match. Written as DNA, the CDR3 is TGTGCCAGCAAAAAGGGACCGGGACAGGGGACGAACACTGAAGCTTTCTTT. This encodes CASKKGPGQGTNTEAFF.

The rearrangement links TRBV6-7 to TRBJ2-5; TRBD1 matches at 7 bases. TRBV6-7 falls under the ORF class, with uncertain function. The CDR3 has 15 amino acids. V lost 5 bases to trimming and J lost 4 bases; unmatched junction nucleotides: 10. CDR3 sequence reads: CASSMDRMNPETQYF. The CDR3 nucleotides read TGTGCCAGCAGTATGGACAGGATGAACCCAGAGACCCAGTACTTC.

A word on this clonotype: At one of its ends the junction is not consistent with the germline gene, which may arise from a read error. The chain is built from TRBV5-5 and TRBJ2-4, with D unclear. The CDR3 has 14 amino acids. Germline CDR1 reads SGHKS; CDR2 reads YYEKEE (reference sequence). Written as DNA, the CDR3 is TGTGTCAGCACCAAGGTCCTTGGCAAAAACATTCAGTACTTC. Amino acid sequence: CVSTKVLGKNIQYF.

This chain links TRBV7-9 with TRBJ1-2, with 12 bases aligning to TRBD1. V lost 4 bases to trimming and J lost 7 bases; unmatched junction nucleotides: 10. The CDR3 length is 16 residues. Germline CDR1 is SEHNR and CDR2 is FQNEAQ (reference sequence). The CDR3 DNA sequence: TGTGCCAGCAGCTACCTCCCCGGGACAGGGGGCACTGGCTACACCTTC. Translating gives CASSYLPGTGGTGYTF.

This clonotype is a singleton in its sample. The gene calls are TRBV15 and TRBJ2-1; D may be TRBD1 (6 bases). The V gene lost 5 bases and the J gene lost 2 bases, with 13 bases spanning the gap. The CDR3 has 15 amino acids. The germline V gene has CDR1 LNHNV and CDR2 YYDKDF (reference sequence). The CDR3 region has the DNA TGTGCCACCAGCGTCAGGACAGTGGCCTACAATGAGCAGTTCTTC. It translates to CATSVRTVAYNEQFF.

The chain employs TRBV5-1 and TRBJ2-3; D is possibly TRBD1 (5 bases). V lost 6 bases and J 0 bases, leaving 11 bases between the germline ends. This CDR3 region has 14 residues. Germline V CDR1 and CDR2: SGHRS, YFSETQ. The CDR3 sequence is CASNTGASTDTQYF. CDR3 coding DNA: TGCGCCAGCAATACAGGAGCTAGCACAGATACGCAGTATTTT.

As concerns this clonotype: Germline is not matched at one junction end, which may reflect a read error. The chain couples TRBV7-9 to TRBJ2-1; 7 nucleotides agree with TRBD1. The CDR3 is made up of 17 amino acids. Germline V gene sequence: CDR1 SEHNR, CDR2 FQNEAQ (reference sequence). This chain's CDR3 is CASSLAQGDGSYDEQFF. CDR3 nucleotide sequence: TGTGCCAGCAGCTTAGCGCAGGGGGACGGCTCCTACGATGAGCAGTTCTTC.

The chain is built from TRBV11-2 and TRBJ2-1; 10 bases map to TRBD2. The germline gives CDR1 SGHAT, CDR2 FQNNGV. The V and J ends lost 8 bases and 8 bases, in that order; junction bases with no gene match: 9. The CDR3 is made up of 14 amino acids. Here the CDR3 reads CASQLSGRFHEQFF. The CDR3 nucleotides read TGTGCCAGCCAACTTAGCGGGAGGTTCCATGAGCAGTTCTTC.

The J gene is TRBJ1-1, the V gene TRBV5-1; tentatively, D is TRBD1 (6 bases). The CDR3 length is 14 residues. Germline CDR1 and CDR2: SGHRS and YFSETQ. V shed 3 bases and J shed 4 bases, with 13 bases lying between them. This CDR3 reads CASSSREGGTEAFF. In DNA form, the CDR3 reads TGCGCCAGCAGCTCCAGGGAAGGGGGCACTGAAGCTTTCTTT.

This clonotype has more than one count but fewer than ten. The genes are TRBV11-2 and TRBJ2-5; the D is unclear. The V gene lost 0 bases and the J gene lost 4 bases, with 12 bases spanning the gap. CDR3 length equals 15 residues. Germline V gives CDR1 SGHAT, CDR2 FQNNGV. The CDR3 bases are TGTGCCAGCAGCTTAGAAAGGTCTTGGGGAGAGACCCAGTACTTC. It specifies CASSLERSWGETQYF. Based on the CDR3 plus reference TRBV11-2 and TRBJ2-5, the full variable domain is EAGVAQSPRYKIIEKRQSVAFWCNPISGHATLYWYQQILGQGPKLLIQFQNNGVVDDSQLPKDRFSAERLKGVDSTLKIQPAKLEDSAVYLCASSLERSWGETQYFGPGTRLLVL.